This T cell receptor beta chain was sequenced in a study of blood T cell repertoires in COVID-19. Those who participated ranged in age from roughly 18 to 90 years and resided in about two dozen US areas. Participants were placed into cohorts based on the clinical history they reported. Original processing notes: Researchers report that nucleated cell counts were estimated from reference gene primer amplification. Assay: immunoSEQ multiplex PCR; the TCRdb copy retains only in-frame clones and omits some. The V and J calls and clone size are taken from that table; D and trimming were inferred from the DNA. The repertoire holds fewer than 300,000 clones, 75% to 95% seen once, with roughly 1.1% in the top ten. CDR3 length: 16 residues. Trimming shortened V by 5 bases and J by 0 bases, and 14 bases separated the two germline ends. Germline loops: CDR1 GTSNPN, CDR2 SVGIG (reference sequence).

The chain is built from TRBV30 and TRBJ2-6; D not resolved. Sequenced: PBMCs or T cells enriched from blood (not recorded which). This receptor was obtained from a woman between 25 and 40 years old who had recovered from COVID-19. The CDR3 sequence: CAWGPSVSSGANVLTF. The CDR3 DNA sequence: TGTGCCTGGGGCCCCTCGGTGAGCTCTGGGGCCAACGTCCTGACTTTC.